Following are 7 T cell receptor beta chains from one sample sequenced in a study of identical twins (dated by TCRdb to the mid-2010s). The library was prepared using 5' RACE. Reads for this sample came from an Illumina HiSeq 2000. TCRdb handled the public reads itself, with Q25 trimming in fastp and clone calling in MiXCR, and kept productive beta chains. When rows share a CDR3 protein, they turn into one entry using the most common DNA and genes. This sample lists 1.5 million or so distinct CDR3 sequences; about 30% were detected once. The ten largest clones capture roughly 0.3% of the sample. Sequencing input: cord blood. These receptors all come from a newborn girl in good health.

The chain links TRBV9 to TRBJ2-1, with 11 bases lining up with TRBD2. After removal of 2 bases from V and 14 bases from J, the junction contained 6 bases not matched to a gene. Germline V gives CDR1 SGDLS, CDR2 YYNGEE. This CDR3 spans 13 amino acids. The CDR3 here is CASSVLAGGPEFF. CDR3 DNA: TGTGCCAGCAGCGTTCTAGCGGGGGGCCCTGAGTTCTTC.

The J gene is TRBJ2-1, the V gene TRBV20-1, with 9 nucleotides matching TRBD2. CDR1 is DFQATT and CDR2 is SNEGSKA in the germline V gene (reference sequence). Unmatched junction bases numbered 10, after V lost 0 bases and J lost 7 bases. The CDR3 has 16 amino acids. CDR3 protein: CSARDQGLAGPNEQFF. CDR3 sequence (DNA): TGCAGTGCTAGAGATCAGGGGCTAGCGGGACCAAATGAGCAGTTCTTC.

The chain joins TRBV20-1 to TRBJ2-3, with a tentative D call TRBD2 (6 bases). V was pared by 2 bases and J by 0 bases, with 18 bases between. This CDR3 contains 17 residues. Germline V gene sequence: CDR1 DFQATT, CDR2 SNEGSKA (reference sequence). In DNA, the CDR3 is TGCAGTGCTAGAAAGGGAACTAGCTGGTATAGCACAGATACGCAGTATTTT. It translates to CSARKGTSWYSTDTQYF.

This clonotype has ten or more counts. CDR3 amino acids: CASSLKGISYNEQFF. CDR3 coding DNA: TGTGCCAGCAGCTTGAAAGGAATCTCCTACAATGAGCAGTTCTTC. This chain links TRBV7-9 with TRBJ2-1; no firm D call. Trimming took off 3 bases at V and 0 bases at J, with 9 bases between the two ends. The CDR3 has 15 amino acids. The germline V gene encodes CDR1 SEHNR and CDR2 FQNEAQ (reference sequence).

This clonotype was counted a few times. An end of the junction differs from the germline gene, which may be a read error. The chain combines TRBV12-3 or TRBV12-4 with TRBJ2-7; D is perhaps TRBD1 (6 bases). The CDR3 covers 13 residues. The CDR3 region is CAGSLQGSYEQYF. The CDR3 DNA sequence: TGTGCCGGCAGTTTACAGGGTTCCTACGAGCAGTACTTC.

The chain combines TRBV4-1 with TRBJ2-7; unclear D gene. The better agreement between TRBJ2-5 and the DNA end casts doubt on the J call. The CDR3 runs 15 residues. CDR1 is MGHRA, CDR2 YSYEKL, per germline. The CDR3 DNA reads TGCGCCAGCAGCCAAGATGGCTACCGCGAAGAGACCCAGTACTTC. Its translation is CASSQDGYREETQYF.

This chain connects TRBV10-1 to TRBJ2-3; D perhaps matches TRBD2 (5 bases). CDR3 length: 15 amino acids. From germline, CDR1 is WNHNN and CDR2 SYGVQD (reference sequence). V was clipped by 4 bases and J by 4 bases, with 15 bases between them. The CDR3 region is CASSGRYRGSDTQYF. The CDR3 DNA reads TGCGCCAGCAGTGGAAGGTACCGAGGGTCAGATACGCAGTATTTT.